Listed below are T cell receptor beta chains from one sample, sequenced in a study of OX40 agonist ivuxolimab in advanced cancers. Sequencing used immunoSEQ multiplex PCR; TCRdb keeps in-frame clones, though not all of them. The repertoire holds about 68,000 clones, with over 80% as singletons. Material: CD4+ or CD8+ T cells sorted from blood, obtained in a trial of the OX40 agonist ivuxolimab. These receptors came from an adult with an advanced solid tumor such as melanoma, head and neck, liver or kidney cancer. Both conserved end residues are part of each CDR3. Each record gives: J gene, V gene, D gene, clone size, CDR3 protein, CDR3 DNA. A D gene is named only where the DNA matches it firmly. A row's size may be missing; if present it is once, few, many or a size class.

TRBJ2-1,TRBV30,-,-,CAWSQGSIQFF,TGTGCCTGGAGTCAGGGAAGCATCCAGTTCTTC
TRBJ1-2,TRBV19,-,-,CASSLAGSDYGYTF,TGTGCCAGTAGTCTGGCAGGAAGCGACTATGGCTACACCTTC
TRBJ2-5,TRBV18,TRBD1,-,CASSPEGTGGMETQYF,TGTGCCAGCTCACCAGAAGGGACAGGGGGCATGGAGACCCAGTACTTC
TRBJ2-7,TRBV6-5,-,-,CASSSPIEGDYEQYF,TGTGCCAGCAGTTCCCCCATTGAGGGGGACTACGAGCAGTACTTC
TRBJ2-7,TRBV7-6,-,once,CASSLADSYEQYF,TGTGCCAGCAGCTTGGCCGACTCCTACGAGCAGTACTTC
TRBJ1-5,TRBV6-1,-,-,CASSEGPQGHF,TGTGCCAGCAGTGAAGGACCTCAGGGGCATTTT
TRBJ2-1,TRBV19,-,-,CASSSVSSYNEQFF,TGTGCCAGTAGTAGCGTGAGCTCCTACAATGAGCAGTTCTTC
TRBJ2-3,TRBV13,-,-,CASSSGFGSPGTQYF,TGTGCCAGCAGCTCCGGGTTCGGGTCCCCGGGGACGCAGTATTTT
TRBJ1-2,TRBV14,TRBD1,-,CASSQYGTGARGYTF,TGTGCCAGCAGCCAATATGGGACAGGGGCTCGGGGCTACACCTTC
TRBJ2-1,TRBV7-9,-,-,CASSPPWQGITYNEQFF,TGTGCCAGCAGCCCCCCGTGGCAGGGGATAACTTACAATGAGCAGTTCTTC
TRBJ2-1,TRBV7-9,-,-,CASSFGGEGSEQFF,TGTGCCAGCAGCTTTGGAGGAGAGGGGAGTGAGCAGTTCTTC
TRBJ2-2,TRBV6-5,TRBD1,-,CASSTGTGRAGELFF,TGTGCCAGCAGCACCGGGACAGGGCGGGCCGGGGAGCTGTTTTTT
TRBJ1-1,TRBV7-9,-,-,CASSLQGRRTEAFF,TGTGCCAGCAGCTTACAGGGGCGCAGGACTGAAGCTTTCTTT
TRBJ2-1,TRBV2,TRBD1,-,CASSEFAPGTEAWDEQFF,TGTGCCAGCAGTGAGTTTGCCCCCGGGACAGAGGCCTGGGATGAGCAGTTCTTC
TRBJ2-7,TRBV6-5,-,-,CASSTYSYEQYF,TGTGCCAGCAGCACATATTCCTACGAGCAGTACTTC
TRBJ2-1,TRBV5-1,TRBD2,-,CASSTSGSGYNEQFF,TGCGCCAGCAGCACTAGCGGGAGCGGGTACAATGAGCAGTTCTTC
TRBJ1-3,TRBV11-2,-,-,CASSLDLRVEYSGNTIYF,TGTGCCAGCAGCTTAGATCTAAGAGTCGAGTACTCTGGAAACACCATATATTTT
TRBJ2-5,TRBV10-3,-,once,CAISEGVGNLQETQYF,TGTGCCATCAGTGAGGGGGTAGGGAATCTCCAAGAGACCCAGTACTTC
TRBJ1-1,TRBV29-1,TRBD1,-,CSVGQGIDTEAFF,TGCAGCGTTGGACAGGGGATTGACACTGAAGCTTTCTTT
TRBJ2-7,TRBV12-5,-,-,CASGWGTTTYEQYF,TGTGCTAGTGGTTGGGGGACAACCACCTACGAGCAGTACTTC
TRBJ2-7,TRBV4-2,-,-,CASSQDLAETSYEQYF,TGTGCCAGCAGCCAAGATTTAGCGGAGACCTCCTACGAGCAGTACTTC
TRBJ2-7,TRBV5-4,TRBD1,-,CASSSGDRGSYEQYF,TGTGCCAGCAGCTCGGGAGACAGGGGATCCTACGAGCAGTACTTC
TRBJ2-1,TRBV4-1,TRBD1,-,CASSLRTGAHRDEQFF,TGCGCCAGCAGCCTCCGGACAGGGGCCCACAGAGACGAGCAGTTCTTC
TRBJ2-5,TRBV27,-,-,CASSLLGGGALVSQYF,TGTGCCAGCAGTTTATTGGGGGGCGGGGCTTTGGTGAGCCAGTACTTC
TRBJ2-3,TRBV19,TRBD2,-,CASILRAGGPEDTQYF,TGTGCCAGTATCCTCCGAGCGGGGGGGCCTGAAGATACGCAGTATTTT
TRBJ2-7,TRBV30,TRBD2,-,CAWSVAGGGYEQYF,TGTGCCTGGAGTGTAGCGGGAGGGGGCTACGAGCAGTACTTC
TRBJ1-2,TRBV27,-,-,CASSLTGNGYTF,TGTGCCAGCAGTTTAACGGGGAATGGCTACACCTTC
TRBJ1-3,TRBV5-1,TRBD1,-,CASSTDRGPGNTIYF,TGCGCCAGCAGCACCGACAGGGGCCCTGGAAACACCATATATTTT
TRBJ2-7,TRBV4-1,-,-,CASSATDYEQYF,TGCGCCAGCAGCGCAACAGATTACGAGCAGTACTTC
TRBJ2-3,TRBV27,TRBD2,-,CASSLLAGGTDTQYF,TGTGCCAGCAGTTTATTAGCGGGAGGCACAGATACGCAGTATTTT
TRBJ2-5,TRBV15,-,-,CATSRDGRQVTQETQYF,TGTGCCACCAGCAGAGATGGCCGACAGGTTACCCAAGAGACCCAGTACTTC
TRBJ2-3,TRBV11-2,-,-,CASSLWGIAGEEGTDTQYF,TGTGCCAGCAGCTTATGGGGAATTGCGGGCGAGGAGGGGACAGATACGCAGTATTTT
TRBJ2-7,TRBV9,-,-,CASSIGTIPSYEQYF,TGTGCCAGCAGCATTGGGACAATTCCCTCCTACGAGCAGTACTTC
TRBJ2-1,TRBV6-6,-,once,CASRPHFDNQGGEQFF,TGTGCCAGCCGACCCCACTTCGATAACCAGGGGGGTGAGCAGTTCTTC
TRBJ1-5,TRBV6-6,-,-,CASSYSRDQPQHF,TGTGCCAGCAGTTACTCCCGTGATCAGCCCCAGCATTTT
TRBJ1-1,TRBV6-6,-,-,CASSYLAGMNTEAFF,TGTGCCAGCAGTTACCTGGCAGGGATGAACACTGAAGCTTTCTTT
TRBJ1-1,TRBV4-1,-,-,CASSQGLMNTEAFF,TGCGCCAGCAGCCAAGGACTCATGAACACTGAAGCTTTCTTT
TRBJ1-4,TRBV6-1,-,-,CASSTYSEKLFF,TGTGCCAGCAGTACATACTCCGAAAAACTGTTTTTT
TRBJ2-3,TRBV9,-,-,CASSVVLTDTQYF,TGTGCCAGCAGCGTAGTACTGACAGATACGCAGTATTTT
TRBJ1-5,TRBV7-8,-,-,CASSLGEGGMGPQHF,TGTGCCAGCAGCTTAGGAGAAGGGGGAATGGGGCCCCAGCATTTT
TRBJ2-3,TRBV27,-,-,CASSPLLKRSSTDTQYF,TGTGCCAGCAGTCCGCTCTTAAAGCGGAGTAGCACAGATACGCAGTATTTT
TRBJ1-1,TRBV6-5,-,-,CASSYETENTEAFF,TGTGCCAGCAGTTACGAGACAGAGAACACTGAAGCTTTCTTT
TRBJ2-3,TRBV5-1,-,-,CASSSETIGPSADTQYF,TGCGCCAGCAGCTCGGAGACCATAGGTCCTTCAGCAGATACGCAGTATTTT
TRBJ2-1,TRBV28,TRBD2,once,CASRLGSGRAAGEQFF,TGTGCCAGCAGACTCGGTAGCGGGAGGGCCGCGGGGGAGCAGTTCTTC
TRBJ2-1,TRBV19,TRBD2,-,CASSMSGGANEQFF,TGTGCCAGTAGTATGTCGGGAGGTGCTAATGAGCAGTTCTTC
TRBJ1-1,TRBV5-6,-,-,CASSSDGGAQDTEAFF,TGTGCCAGCAGCTCGGACGGGGGGGCTCAGGACACTGAAGCTTTCTTT
TRBJ2-6,TRBV7-6,-,-,CASSPYGTGANVLTF,TGTGCCAGCAGTCCATACGGGACAGGGGCCAACGTCCTGACTTTC
TRBJ2-4,TRBV27,-,-,CASSLGETKNIQYF,TGTGCCAGCAGTTTAGGGGAGACCAAAAACATTCAGTACTTC
TRBJ1-1,TRBV19,TRBD1,-,CASSPEGAEAFF,TGTGCCAGTAGCCCGGAGGGGGCCGAAGCTTTCTTT